The rows below give T cell receptor beta chains drawn from one sample of a study of OX40 agonist ivuxolimab in advanced cancers. Here immunoSEQ multiplex PCR was the method, and the copy in TCRdb shows in-frame clones only, minus some. This sample has 80,000 or so clones, with 75% to 90% found just once. The specimen comprised CD4+ or CD8+ T cells sorted from blood, sampled in a trial of the OX40 agonist ivuxolimab. The receptors derive from an adult with an advanced solid tumor such as melanoma, head and neck, liver or kidney cancer. CDR3s include the opening cysteine and the closing phenylalanine or tryptophan. Each record gives: J gene, clone size, V gene, D gene, CDR3 protein, CDR3 DNA. The D gene is left open where the match is weak. Clone sizes are given selectively: once, few, many, or a class where the clone is expanded.

j_call: TRBJ2-3
clone_size: NA
v_call: TRBV10-3
d_call: NA
cdr3_aa: CAIRPPWAGVGSDTQYF
cdr3_nt: TGTGCCATCAGACCCCCCTGGGCAGGGGTCGGTTCAGATACGCAGTATTTT

j_call: TRBJ1-2
clone_size: NA
v_call: TRBV7-9
d_call: NA
cdr3_aa: CASSLSGQSYGYTF
cdr3_nt: TGTGCCAGCAGCCTCAGCGGTCAGAGCTATGGCTACACCTTC

j_call: TRBJ1-5
clone_size: NA
v_call: TRBV9
d_call: NA
cdr3_aa: CASSADQGQPQHF
cdr3_nt: TGTGCCAGCAGCGCGGACCAAGGTCAGCCCCAGCATTTT

j_call: TRBJ2-3
clone_size: NA
v_call: TRBV10-1
d_call: TRBD1
cdr3_aa: CASSGDRDRAASTDTQYF
cdr3_nt: TGCGCCAGCAGTGGGGACCGGGACAGGGCAGCTAGCACAGATACGCAGTATTTT

j_call: TRBJ2-7
clone_size: NA
v_call: TRBV7-2
d_call: NA
cdr3_aa: CASSPQTGTPLYF
cdr3_nt: TGTGCCAGCAGTCCACAAACCGGGACTCCTCTGTACTTC

j_call: TRBJ1-1
clone_size: few
v_call: TRBV7-3
d_call: TRBD1
cdr3_aa: CASSLNTNRGTEAFF
cdr3_nt: TGTGCCAGCAGCTTAAATACTAACAGGGGAACTGAAGCTTTCTTT

j_call: TRBJ1-4
clone_size: few
v_call: TRBV19
d_call: NA
cdr3_aa: CASSPTGTPNEKLFF
cdr3_nt: TGTGCCAGTAGTCCCACCGGGACACCTAATGAAAAACTGTTTTTT

j_call: TRBJ2-1
clone_size: once
v_call: TRBV4-1
d_call: TRBD1
cdr3_aa: CASSPSPTGGSYNEQFF
cdr3_nt: TGCGCCAGCAGCCCTTCCCCGACAGGGGGGTCCTACAATGAGCAGTTCTTC

j_call: TRBJ2-2
clone_size: NA
v_call: TRBV6-1
d_call: TRBD1
cdr3_aa: CASSEFEVPGTANTGELFF
cdr3_nt: TGTGCCAGCAGTGAATTCGAGGTCCCAGGGACAGCGAACACCGGGGAGCTGTTTTTT

j_call: TRBJ1-2
clone_size: once
v_call: TRBV9
d_call: TRBD1
cdr3_aa: CASSVEGQAYGYTF
cdr3_nt: TGTGCCAGCAGCGTGGAGGGACAGGCCTATGGCTACACCTTC

j_call: TRBJ1-6
clone_size: NA
v_call: TRBV6-5
d_call: NA
cdr3_aa: CASRRGRAENSPLHF
cdr3_nt: TGTGCCAGCAGAAGGGGCAGGGCCGAAAATTCACCCCTCCACTTT

j_call: TRBJ2-3
clone_size: NA
v_call: TRBV4-3
d_call: TRBD2
cdr3_aa: CASSRAEGGTDTQYF
cdr3_nt: TGCGCCAGCAGTCGAGCGGAGGGAGGGACGGATACGCAGTATTTT

j_call: TRBJ1-1
clone_size: NA
v_call: TRBV19
d_call: NA
cdr3_aa: CASSVNPGGTEAFF
cdr3_nt: TGTGCCAGTAGTGTAAATCCTGGGGGTACTGAAGCTTTCTTT

j_call: TRBJ1-6
clone_size: few
v_call: TRBV5-8
d_call: TRBD1
cdr3_aa: CASSSRTGSPLHF
cdr3_nt: TGTGCCAGCAGCTCGCGGACAGGGTCACCCCTCCACTTT

j_call: TRBJ1-6
clone_size: NA
v_call: TRBV10-3
d_call: NA
cdr3_aa: CASKTGFSSPLHF
cdr3_nt: TGTGCCAGTAAAACAGGGTTTTCTTCACCCCTCCACTTT